Below, 17 T cell receptor beta chains from the same sample are listed, as sequenced in a study of cytomegalovirus exposure and HLA in healthy donors. The PCR contained 60 Vbeta and 13 Jbeta primers. Profiled with immunoSEQ multiplex PCR; TCRdb holds only in-frame clones, not every one. The sample lists 150,000 to 200,000 clones, 78% occurring once. The sequencing input was PBMCs. Receptors originate from a young woman in good health and CMV-seropositive.

This chain connects TRBV11-3 to TRBJ2-7; 11 bases match TRBD2. CDR1 SGHNT and CDR2 YENEEA come from the germline V gene. V lost 5 bases and J lost 1; bases outside the gene matches: 4. CDR3 length: 15 residues. CDR3 DNA: TGTGCCAGCAGCGAGACTAGCGGGGATTCCTACGAGCAGTACTTC. It is translated as CASSETSGDSYEQYF.

The rearrangement uses TRBV4-1 and TRBJ1-2; D not certain. This CDR3 is built from 15 residues. CDR1 and CDR2 (germline): MGHRA, YSYEKL. V lost 0 bases and J lost 7, with 15 bases in between. CDR3 DNA: TGCGCCAGCAGCCAAGATCCGTCGGGTTCGGCTGGCTACACCTTC. This sequence encodes CASSQDPSGSAGYTF.

This clone was picked up a small number of times. V and J are TRBV4-2 and TRBJ1-5, with D unclear. Germline CDR1 is LGHNA and CDR2 is YNFKEQ. V was trimmed by 3 bases and J by 8 bases, leaving 8 bases between them. The CDR3 is 12 amino acids. The chain's CDR3 is CASSHPGKPQHF. DNA for the CDR3: TGTGCCAGCAGCCACCCGGGGAAGCCCCAGCATTTT.

This chain uses TRBV5-1 with TRBJ2-5, with 7 positions matching TRBD2. The CDR3 spans 16 residues. Germline assignment: CDR1 SGHRS and CDR2 YFSETQ. J was trimmed by 2 bases and V by 3 bases; bases with no gene match: 10. CDR3 coding DNA: TGCGCCAGCAGCTGGGGGTCTCGGGGGGAACAAGAGACCCAGTACTTC. This gives the protein CASSWGSRGEQETQYF.

The rearrangement links TRBV10-1 to TRBJ1-1; 7 positions agree with TRBD1. Germline trimming cut 2 bases from V and 4 bases from J; bases unmatched to any gene: 13. This CDR3 is 17 amino acids long. CDR1 and CDR2 from the germline V gene are WNHNN and SYGVQD (reference sequence). CDR3 sequence: CASSERRTGVMGTEAFF. The CDR3 DNA reads as TGCGCCAGCAGTGAGCGGAGGACAGGCGTAATGGGCACTGAAGCTTTCTTT.

CDR3 sequence: CASSVGLADYNEQFF. In DNA form, the CDR3 reads TGTGCCAGCAGCGTGGGACTAGCGGATTACAATGAGCAGTTCTTC. J is TRBJ2-1 and V is TRBV9; TRBD2 aligns across 11 bases. The CDR3 runs to 15 residues. From germline, CDR1 is SGDLS and CDR2 YYNGEE. V shed 2 bases and J 4 bases; nucleotides not matched to a gene: 2.

The V gene is TRBV27, the J gene TRBJ2-7; 9 nucleotides match TRBD1. This CDR3 has 18 amino acids. Per germline, CDR1 MNHEY and CDR2 SMNVEV (reference sequence). Germline trimming cut 5 bases from V and 3 bases from J; bases unmatched to any gene: 17. The CDR3 nucleotides read TGTGCCAGCAGTCCCATTCGGACAGGGGAGGTAGGTGTCTACGAGCAGTACTTC. Its translation is CASSPIRTGEVGVYEQYF.

In regard to this clone: The sample carries other DNA sequences with the same CDR3. The gene calls are TRBV7-3 and TRBJ2-3, with D unresolved. The V and J ends lost 0 bases and 5 bases respectively, with 12 bases between them. The CDR3 totals 15 residues. CDR1 is SGHTA, CDR2 FQGTGA, per germline. The CDR3 DNA reads as TGTGCCAGCAGCTTAACCGGCCTAGGTCGAGATACGCAGTATTTT. Amino acid sequence: CASSLTGLGRDTQYF. Variable domain in full (rest from reference TRBV7-3 and TRBJ2-3): GAGVSQTPSNKVTEKGKYVELRCDPISGHTALYWYRQSLGQGPEFLIYFQGTGAADDSGLPNDRFFAVRPEGSVSTLKIQRTERGDSAVYLCASSLTGLGRDTQYFGPGTRLTVL.

The chain has TRBV27 and TRBJ1-3; D might be TRBD1 (6 bases). Germline CDR1 reads MNHEY; CDR2 reads SMNVEV (reference sequence). The CDR3 totals 14 residues. With 5 bases removed from V and 2 bases from J, the gap between germline ends came to 10 bases. CDR3 coding DNA: TGTGCCAGCAGTACAGGGTTCCCTGGAAACACCATATATTTT. It specifies CASSTGFPGNTIYF.

This clone showed up just a few times. The chain couples TRBV6-1 to TRBJ1-5, with D possibly matching TRBD1 (5 bases). The CDR3 length is 12 residues. Germline CDR1 is MNHNS and CDR2 is SASEGT. V was clipped by 7 bases and J by 7 bases, with 11 bases between them. CDR3 sequence: CASNQGSQPQHF. CDR3 DNA sequence: TGTGCCAGCAATCAGGGAAGCCAGCCCCAGCATTTT.

The rearrangement uses TRBV11-2 and TRBJ2-1; TRBD1 matches 11 bases. This CDR3 contains 16 residues. CDR1 is SGHAT and CDR2 is FQNNGV in the germline V gene. V lost 6 bases to trimming and J lost 6 bases; unmatched junction nucleotides: 10. CDR3 protein: CASSPRAGQGGNEQFF. The CDR3 nucleotides are TGTGCCAGCAGTCCAAGGGCGGGACAGGGGGGCAATGAGCAGTTCTTC.

J is TRBJ1-1 and V is TRBV10-3, with 8 bases lining up with TRBD1. The CDR3 sequence is 16 residues long. The V segment lost 6 bases and the J segment 1 base; nucleotides outside the gene matches: 10. The germline V gene has CDR1 ENHRY and CDR2 SYGVKD. The chain's CDR3 is CAIRATGAVTNTEAFF. CDR3 sequence (DNA): TGTGCCATCAGGGCGACAGGGGCAGTAACGAACACTGAAGCTTTCTTT.

The V gene is TRBV7-6, the J gene TRBJ1-1; tentatively, D is TRBD1 (6 bases). The CDR3 is made up of 15 amino acids. Trimming took 1 base from V and 0 from J, leaving 9 bases between them. Germline CDR1 and CDR2: SGHVS and FNYEAQ. The CDR3 is CASSLGGGLNTEAFF. The CDR3 region has the DNA TGTGCCAGCAGCTTAGGAGGGGGTCTGAACACTGAAGCTTTCTTT. Full variable domain (missing parts from reference TRBV7-6 and TRBJ1-1): GAGVSQSPRYKVTKRGQDVALRCDPISGHVSLYWYRQALGQGPEFLTYFNYEAQQDKSGLPNDRFSAERPEGSISTLTIQRTEQRDSAMYRCASSLGGGLNTEAFFGQGTRLTVV.

The CDR3 DNA sequence: TGCGCCAGCAGCTTGAGTTTCGGGGTCGAGCAGTTCTTC. Translated, it gives CASSLSFGVEQFF. This chain uses TRBV5-1 with TRBJ2-1; maybe TRBD2 (5 bases). The germline V and J ends were trimmed by 1 base and 10 bases, with 12 bases remaining between them. The germline gives CDR1 SGHRS, CDR2 YFSETQ. This CDR3 is built from 13 residues.

V usage is TRBV25-1 and J usage is TRBJ1-4, with D tentatively TRBD1 (5 bases). The ends were cut back, 0 bases at V and 7 bases at J, with 12 bases in the middle. The germline V gene encodes CDR1 MGHDK and CDR2 SYGVNS. The CDR3 totals 15 residues. The DNA of the CDR3 is TGTGCCAGCAGTGAATATAAGGGGTCGGGTGAAAAACTGTTTTTT. Protein product: CASSEYKGSGEKLFF.

The J gene is TRBJ1-2, the V gene TRBV19; 8 bases agree with TRBD1. CDR1 LNHDA and CDR2 SQIVND come from the germline V gene (reference sequence). This CDR3 contains 13 residues. V was pared by 6 bases and J by 8 bases, with 8 bases of the junction left unmatched. Here the CDR3 DNA reads TGTGCCAGTAGGGGCCAGGGGGCGCGAGGCTACACCTTC. Translation: CASRGQGARGYTF.

The genes are TRBV6-5 and TRBJ1-2, with a weak D call TRBD1 (6 bases). From germline, CDR1 is MNHEY and CDR2 SVGAGI. The CDR3 runs to 14 residues. Between the trimmed V and J ends, which lost 7 bases and 0 bases, there was a span of 12 bases. The CDR3 region is CASKSTGPNYGYTF. CDR3 coding DNA: TGTGCCAGCAAGTCCACAGGGCCTAACTATGGCTACACCTTC.